The rows below give T cell receptor beta chains drawn from one sample of a study of cytomegalovirus exposure and HLA in healthy donors. The method was immunoSEQ multiplex PCR; TCRdb's version includes in-frame clones alone and lacks a portion of them. The data show more than 95,000 clones, 73% seen once. The sample comprised PBMCs. The source is a man aged 60 to 75 in good health and CMV-seropositive. CDR3s include the opening cysteine and the closing phenylalanine or tryptophan. Each record gives: J gene, V gene, clone size, D gene, CDR3 protein, CDR3 DNA. D genes are given only for firm matches. Rows may omit the clone size; those that give it use once, few, many or a size class.

>TRBJ1-3|TRBV2|.|.
CASSPQGESGNTIYF
TGTGCCAGCAGCCCCCAAGGGGAATCTGGAAACACCATATATTTT
>TRBJ2-5|TRBV29-1|.|TRBD1
CSVRAGTGAETQYF
TGCAGCGTTCGCGCCGGGACAGGGGCGGAGACCCAGTACTTC
>TRBJ2-7|TRBV5-8|.|.
CASSDRSYEQYF
TGTGCCAGCAGCGACAGGTCCTACGAGCAGTACTTC
>TRBJ2-3|TRBV5-4|.|.
CASSLKTVSTDTQYF
TGTGCCAGCAGCTTAAAGACAGTTAGCACAGATACGCAGTATTTT
>TRBJ1-6|TRBV5-5|.|.
CASSLWGGPREPLHF
TGTGCCAGCAGCCTGTGGGGGGGGCCCAGGGAGCCCCTCCACTTT
>TRBJ2-1|TRBV5-1|once|.
CASSFFGAGNSYNEQFF
TGCGCCAGCAGCTTCTTTGGGGCAGGAAACTCCTACAATGAGCAGTTCTTC
>TRBJ2-1|TRBV11-2|.|.
CASSLEGGPSYNEQFF
TGTGCCAGCAGCTTAGAGGGGGGGCCATCCTACAATGAGCAGTTCTTC
>TRBJ2-7|TRBV19|.|TRBD1
CASSSLGQGYYEQYF
TGTGCCAGTAGTTCGTTGGGACAGGGCTACTACGAGCAGTACTTC
>TRBJ2-3|TRBV10-3|.|TRBD2
CAISSPEGLAGGRYTQYF
TGTGCCATCAGTTCTCCCGAGGGACTAGCGGGGGGGCGATATACGCAGTATTTT
>TRBJ1-2|TRBV5-1|few|TRBD1
CASSPGQGAGYTF
TGCGCCAGCAGCCCGGGACAGGGGGCCGGCTACACCTTC
>TRBJ1-1|TRBV2|once|.
CASKEGWNTEAFF
TGTGCCAGCAAGGAGGGTTGGAACACTGAAGCTTTCTTT
>TRBJ2-7|TRBV7-2|few|.
CASSITTKRVSYEQYF
TGTGCCAGCAGCATAACTACCAAGCGGGTCTCCTACGAGCAGTACTTC
>TRBJ1-2|TRBV6-1|.|.
CASSEGGRGYGYTF
TGTGCCAGCAGTGAAGGTGGGCGGGGCTATGGCTACACCTTC
>TRBJ1-2|TRBV28|.|.
CASSFGQNYGYTF
TGTGCCAGCAGTTTTGGTCAGAACTATGGCTACACCTTC
>TRBJ1-1|TRBV19|.|.
CASSQGGSTEAFF
TGTGCCAGTAGTCAGGGAGGGAGCACTGAAGCTTTCTTT
>TRBJ2-1|TRBV6-1|.|TRBD2
CASSDRTSGNEQFF
TGTGCCAGCAGTGACAGGACTAGCGGCAATGAGCAGTTCTTC
>TRBJ1-2|TRBV30|.|.
CAWSNYGYTF
TGTGCCTGGAGCAATTATGGCTACACCTTC
>TRBJ2-3|TRBV29-1|.|.
CSVEDRGWAQYF
TGCAGCGTTGAAGATAGGGGGTGGGCGCAGTATTTT
>TRBJ2-2|TRBV5-1|.|.
CASSLIAGNTGELFF
TGCGCCAGCAGCTTGATTGCAGGGAACACCGGGGAGCTGTTTTTT
>TRBJ1-5|TRBV12-2|.|.
CASRLVMALYSNQPQHF
TGTGCAAGTCGCTTAGTGATGGCACTATATAGCAATCAGCCCCAGCATTTT
>TRBJ1-4|TRBV15|.|.
CATRAGRAGEKLFF
TGTGCCACCAGGGCAGGCAGGGCGGGGGAAAAACTGTTTTTT
>TRBJ2-7|TRBV27|.|.
CASSLGRTYEQYF
TGTGCCAGCAGTTTAGGGCGTACCTACGAGCAGTACTTC
>TRBJ2-3|TRBV5-4|.|.
CASSPLGRGGVVADTQYF
TGTGCCAGCAGCCCCTTGGGGCGTGGAGGGGTGGTTGCAGATACGCAGTATTTT
>TRBJ2-3|TRBV30|.|TRBD2
CAWSRAGGGTQYF
TGTGCCTGGAGTAGAGCGGGGGGGGGTACGCAGTATTTT
>TRBJ1-1|TRBV2|.|.
CASSEARQPNTEAFF
TGTGCCAGCAGTGAAGCCAGACAGCCAAACACTGAAGCTTTCTTT
>TRBJ2-3|TRBV19|.|.
CASSQGWRTDTQYF
TGTGCCAGTAGTCAGGGATGGCGCACAGATACGCAGTATTTT